The T cell receptor (beta chain) described here comes from a study of human T cells and chemical hapten exposure. Study details: The upper back received 0.01% DPC by patch testing, with results read at 6 days.

Germline values: CDR1 SGDLS, CDR2 YYNGEE. The CDR3 totals 12 residues. V lost 2 bases to trimming and J lost 10 bases, with 10 bases between them. Time point noted: pre-sensitization, week 0. Documented treatment: therapeutic diphenylcyclopropenone sensitization with weekly scalp DPC. Blood was collected ahead of every patch test applied. In its sample, this clonotype was seen a few times. Unique molecular identifiers were affixed to discrete cDNA molecules within the library. TCRdb itself ran the RACE reads through MiXCR, one entry per CDR3 protein. Of around 260,000 distinct CDR3 sequences in the sample, about 9% were seen once.

The receptor was isolated from a woman in her 40s with alopecia areata. Some clones in this sample may be carry-over from other donors' samples. This sequence joins TRBV9 and TRBJ2-1; D is undetermined. The source material was whole blood, sampled in connection with sensitization to the hapten diphenylcyclopropenone (DPC). CDR3 in amino acids: CASSVLLGEQFF. For the CDR3, the DNA is TGTGCCAGCAGCGTCCTATTAGGAGAGCAGTTCTTC.